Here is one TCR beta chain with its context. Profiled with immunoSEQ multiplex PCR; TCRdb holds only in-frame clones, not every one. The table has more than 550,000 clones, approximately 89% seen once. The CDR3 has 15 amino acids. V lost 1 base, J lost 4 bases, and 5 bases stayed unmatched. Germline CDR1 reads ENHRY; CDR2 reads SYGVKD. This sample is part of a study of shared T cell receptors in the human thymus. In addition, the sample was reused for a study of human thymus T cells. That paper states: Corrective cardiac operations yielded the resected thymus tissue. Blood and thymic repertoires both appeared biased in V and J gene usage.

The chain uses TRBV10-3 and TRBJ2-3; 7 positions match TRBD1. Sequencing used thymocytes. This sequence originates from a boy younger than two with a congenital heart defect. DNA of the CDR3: TGTGCCATCAGTGAGTTCCCACAGGGGCCAGATACGCAGTATTTT. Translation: CAISEFPQGPDTQYF.